What follows are 3 T cell receptor beta chains derived from one specimen sequenced in a study of response to subunit inactivated influenza vaccine. Each CDR3 protein gets one entry after TCRdb re-called the RT-PCR reads with MiXCR. The table records around 150,000 distinct CDR3 sequences, approximately 11% of them present only once. This specimen consisted of non-naive T cells sorted from PBMCs, obtained more than 35 days after vaccination. The receptors stem from a man between 45 and 60 years old who received an inactivated influenza vaccine.

The CDR3, as DNA: TGTGCCAGCAGCTTAAGAGGGGGGGGCCGTTCTCACAATGAGCAGTTCTTC. Translation gives CASSLRGGGRSHNEQFF. The chain combines TRBV7-2 with TRBJ2-1, with a possible D match to TRBD2 (7 bases). Between the trimmed V and J ends, which lost 2 bases and 5 bases, there was a span of 19 bases. The germline CDR1 and CDR2 sequences are SGHTA and FQGNSA. The CDR3 runs 17 residues. The full variable domain, rest sourced from reference TRBV7-2 and TRBJ2-1, is GAGVSQSPSNKVTEKGKDVELRCDPISGHTALYWYRQSLGQGLEFLIYFQGNSAPDKSGLPSDRFSAERTGGSVSTLTIQRTQQEDSAVYLCASSLRGGGRSHNEQFFGPGTRLTVL.

This clonotype has ten or more counts. The V and J genes are TRBV20-1 and TRBJ2-3; unclear D gene. The germline CDR1 and CDR2 sequences are DFQATT and SNEGSKA (reference sequence). Between the trimmed V and J ends, which lost 0 bases and 3 bases, there was a span of 10 bases. This CDR3 spans 14 amino acids. The CDR3 reads CSARDRRLTDTQYF. The CDR3 DNA sequence: TGCAGTGCTAGAGATCGGCGCTTGACAGATACGCAGTATTTT.

This clonotype showed up just once. DNA of the CDR3: TGTGCCAGCGCTAGGGAGGGGCCGGACACCGGGGAGCTGTTTTTT. Translating it yields CASAREGPDTGELFF. This chain joins TRBV2 and TRBJ2-2; 7 bases match TRBD2. CDR3 length: 15 amino acids. CDR1 and CDR2 (germline): SNHLY, FYNNEI. V was pared by 8 bases and J by 3 bases, with 9 bases of the junction left unmatched.